The subject of this entry is one TCR beta chain. Antigen unknown. Each patient with chemo-refractory metastatic non-small-cell lung cancer was treated with focal radiation plus CTLA-4 blockade using ipilimumab. The data derive from a study of radiotherapy plus CTLA-4 blockade in lung cancer. Whole-study results and caveats: Per reports, early blood T cell clone dynamics, plus interferon-beta, forecast response most strongly. Tumor-origin TCR clones grew in blood after radiotherapy plus ipilimumab.

Germline V gene lookup returns CDR1 SNHLY and CDR2 FYNNEI. Trimming cost V 8 bases and J 8 bases, with 12 bases left between them. The CDR3 length is 12 residues. This table comes from immunoSEQ multiplex PCR, and its TCRdb copy is limited to in-frame clones, with some not included. The sample includes tens of thousands of clones, roughly four fifths of them seen just once. The TCR originated in a human donor with non-small cell lung cancer who had stable disease on radiotherapy plus ipilimumab. The chain joins TRBV2 to TRBJ1-4, with a possible D match to TRBD1 (5 bases). Source: peripheral blood, taken from a patient treated with radiotherapy plus ipilimumab. The CDR3 bases are TGTGCCAGCTCGGCAGGGCTGGAAAAACTGTTTTTT. It yields the protein CASSAGLEKLFF.